This paragraph reports one T cell receptor (beta chain). Its antigen is still unknown. The sample holds other DNA sequences that translate to the same CDR3. These data come from a study of cytomegalovirus exposure and HLA in healthy donors. PCR involved 60 Vbeta and 13 Jbeta primers. Repertoires were generated with immunoSEQ multiplex PCR, while TCRdb's copy carries only in-frame clones and drops some. The sample contains 170,000 or so clones, about three quarters of which appear only once. This CDR3 is built from 15 residues. V gave up 0 bases and J gave up 2 bases, with 9 bases separating them. Germline V lookup: CDR1 SGHRS, CDR2 YFSETQ. Study outcomes and limitations: In presence/absence analyses, roughly uniform sequencing depth across donors was assumed. Testing in vitro showed a few CMV-associated chains specific for CMV antigens. Cytomegalovirus association was listed for about 150 TCR beta chains.

The sample consisted of PBMCs. This chain connects TRBV5-1 to TRBJ2-1; no clear D. This clonotype originated in a woman aged 30 to 39 in good health and CMV-seronegative. CDR3 DNA: TGCGCCAGCAGCTTGGAGGCAGGAACCTACAATGAGCAGTTCTTC. This sequence encodes CASSLEAGTYNEQFF.